A selection of T cell receptor beta chains follows, all from one sample in a study of regulatory T cells in long-lasting Graves disease. In TCRdb, the multiplex PCR reads were re-called with MiXCR into one record per CDR3 protein. The sample lists a few hundred thousand distinct CDR3 sequences, around 24% occurring once. This specimen consisted of peripheral blood mononuclear cells (PBMCs), obtained when the disease was refractory, from a patient treated with antithyroid drugs. The receptors were gathered from a female donor with Graves disease. The CDR3 runs from the conserved cysteine through the conserved F or W. The D gene is left open where the match is weak. Rows give clone size only sometimes, using once, few, many, or a class for an expanded clone.

v_call,d_call,j_call,clone_size,cdr3_aa,cdr3_nt
TRBV28,TRBD2,TRBJ2-7,-,CASRVGLAGVEQYF,TGTGCCAGCAGAGTCGGACTAGCGGGAGTTGAGCAGTACTTC
TRBV5-6,-,TRBJ1-4,few,CASSIRDRNEKLFF,TGTGCCAGCAGCATCCGGGACCGAAATGAAAAACTGTTTTTT
TRBV5-1,-,TRBJ2-2,many,CASSRGQLNTGELFF,TGCGCCAGCAGCCGCGGACAGCTTAACACCGGGGAGCTGTTTTTT
TRBV14,-,TRBJ1-2,many,CASSQEGANYGYTF,TGTGCCAGCAGCCAAGAAGGAGCTAACTATGGCTACACCTTC
TRBV6-1,-,TRBJ2-7,few,CASSPLNRQAPYEQYF,TGTGCCAGCAGTCCACTAAACCGACAGGCGCCCTACGAGCAGTACTTC
TRBV4-1,TRBD1,TRBJ1-6,-,CASSQGEVTGPSSPLHF,TGCGCCAGCAGCCAAGGCGAAGTGACAGGGCCTAGTTCACCCCTCCACTTT
TRBV2,-,TRBJ2-7,-,CASSEGTAGEGYEQYF,TGTGCCAGCAGTGAGGGGACAGCGGGAGAGGGCTACGAGCAGTACTTC
TRBV29-1,-,TRBJ2-7,few,CSVELGWEQYF,TGCAGCGTTGAATTGGGGTGGGAGCAGTACTTC
TRBV5-6,TRBD1,TRBJ1-5,few,CASSFRGTGGFQPQHF,TGTGCCAGCAGTTTTAGGGGGACAGGGGGCTTTCAGCCCCAGCATTTT
TRBV7-8,-,TRBJ2-7,-,CASSPSAGAFSYEQYF,TGTGCCAGCAGCCCCTCGGCAGGGGCCTTTTCCTACGAGCAGTACTTC
TRBV28,-,TRBJ1-5,many,CASSLMGSRGNQPQHF,TGTGCCAGCAGTTTAATGGGGTCTCGGGGCAATCAGCCCCAGCATTTT
TRBV28,-,TRBJ2-7,-,CASSLRDNSYEQYF,TGTGCCAGCAGTTTACGGGACAACTCCTACGAGCAGTACTTC
TRBV20-1,TRBD2,TRBJ2-2,many,CSARLAGDTGELFF,TGCAGTGCTAGACTAGCGGGAGACACCGGGGAGCTGTTTTTT
TRBV7-9,TRBD2,TRBJ2-1,few,CASSPTSGRAYNEQFF,TGTGCCAGCAGCCCCACTAGCGGGAGGGCGTACAATGAGCAGTTCTTC
TRBV28,TRBD1,TRBJ2-5,many,CASSLSGTGDETQYF,TGTGCCAGCAGTTTATCGGGGACAGGGGACGAGACCCAGTACTTC
TRBV27,TRBD2,TRBJ2-2,-,CASSSQSGRNTGELFF,TGTGCCAGCAGTTCGCAAAGCGGGAGGAACACCGGGGAGCTGTTTTTT
TRBV5-1,-,TRBJ2-7,-,CASSPTVGLSSYEQYF,TGCGCCAGCAGCCCAACAGTGGGTTTGAGCTCCTACGAGCAGTACTTC
TRBV6-1,-,TRBJ2-5,many,CASTPLRGVETQYF,TGTGCCAGCACCCCCTTGAGGGGAGTGGAGACCCAGTACTTC
TRBV19,TRBD1,TRBJ1-6,-,CASSTSGTANSPLHF,TGTGCCAGTAGTACATCCGGGACAGCTAATTCACCCCTCCACTTT
TRBV6-1,-,TRBJ1-1,many,CASSEMWKNTEAFF,TGTGCCAGCAGTGAGATGTGGAAGAACACTGAAGCTTTCTTT
TRBV11-2,TRBD2,TRBJ2-7,-,CASSWEGPTYEQYF,TGTGCCAGCAGCTGGGAGGGGCCGACCTACGAGCAGTACTTC
TRBV20-1,-,TRBJ2-2,-,CSARVTGANTGELFF,TGCAGTGCTAGAGTGACGGGGGCGAACACCGGGGAGCTGTTTTTT
TRBV6-1,-,TRBJ1-2,-,CASSDGAGGGYTF,TGTGCCAGCAGTGACGGCGCGGGAGGTGGCTACACCTTC
TRBV20-1,TRBD1,TRBJ1-5,many,CSARDPWGTVDDQPQHF,TGCAGTGCTAGAGATCCCTGGGGGACAGTAGACGATCAGCCCCAGCATTTT
TRBV2,-,TRBJ2-2,many,CASSGGQIRGELFF,TGTGCCAGCAGTGGAGGCCAAATCCGAGGGGAGCTGTTTTTT
TRBV20-1,-,TRBJ1-1,many,CSAAVMNTEAFF,TGCAGTGCTGCGGTAATGAACACTGAAGCTTTCTTT
TRBV19,-,TRBJ2-7,-,CASSTSTGTSMPGKQYF,TGTGCCAGTAGTACTTCGACCGGGACCTCCATGCCCGGAAAGCAGTACTTC